Listed below are T cell receptor beta chains from one sample, sequenced in a study of cytomegalovirus exposure and HLA in healthy donors. The protocol was immunoSEQ multiplex PCR, while the TCRdb copy is restricted to in-frame clones and leaves out a portion. This repertoire shows about 150,000 clones, 65% to 80% found once; its top ten account for 1.5% to 2%. Sequencing was performed on PBMCs. Receptors originate from a woman aged 40 to 50 in good health and CMV-seronegative. Both conserved end residues are part of each CDR3. The D gene is left open where the match is weak. Some rows mark clone size as missing; the rest say once, few, many or name a class of expanded clone.

-	TRBD2	TRBV19	TRBJ2-2	TGTGCCAGTAGACAACTAGCGGGGGGGCCCCACACCGGGGAGCTGTTTTTT	CASRQLAGGPHTGELFF
-	-	TRBV29-1	TRBJ2-3	TGCAGCGTTGAAGCCTTGGGAGGTTCCACAGATACGCAGTATTTT	CSVEALGGSTDTQYF
once	TRBD1	TRBV10-2	TRBJ1-6	TGCGCCAGCAGTGAGTCGGGCAGGGGGAATTCACCCCTCCACTTT	CASSESGRGNSPLHF
once	TRBD1	TRBV6-6	TRBJ2-7	TGTGCCGGCAGTTCCGGGACAGCGGCCTCCTACGAGCAGTACTTC	CAGSSGTAASYEQYF
-	-	TRBV18	TRBJ1-4	TGTGCCAGCTCACGGTACCGGGCAGGGGACCCAACTAATGAAAAACTGTTTTTT	CASSRYRAGDPTNEKLFF
-	-	TRBV28	TRBJ1-2	TGTGCCAGCAGCTTTGGTTCAGGTCGAGGCTACACCTTC	CASSFGSGRGYTF
-	TRBD1	TRBV6-5	TRBJ1-1	TGTGCCAGCAGCTCCATAAGGGGGCGAAAAGAAGCTTTCTTT	CASSSIRGRKEAFF
-	TRBD1	TRBV5-1	TRBJ1-2	TGCGCCAGCAGCTCTGGACAGGGGGATGGCTACACCTTC	CASSSGQGDGYTF
-	TRBD2	TRBV4-1	TRBJ2-1	TGCGCCAGCAGCCCCCTCGGACTAGCGGGATCCAATGAGCAGTTCTTC	CASSPLGLAGSNEQFF
-	TRBD1	TRBV19	TRBJ1-5	TGTGCCAGTAGTATGGGGTTCCAGGGGGCCTTCAATCAGCCCCAGCATTTT	CASSMGFQGAFNQPQHF
-	-	TRBV7-9	TRBJ1-2	TGTTCCAGCAGCTCCGGAGGGGGCTACACCTTC	CSSSSGGGYTF
-	-	TRBV7-9	TRBJ1-2	TGTGCCAGCAGCTTCATAGAAAACTATGGCTACACCTTC	CASSFIENYGYTF
-	TRBD1	TRBV5-1	TRBJ2-1	TGCGCCAGCAGCTTGGGAGGGACAGGGGTTAGTCAGCAGTTCTTC	CASSLGGTGVSQQFF
-	-	TRBV6-6	TRBJ1-1	TGTGCCAGCAGTTACTCCGGGGAAGCTTTCTTT	CASSYSGEAFF
-	-	TRBV11-2	TRBJ1-1	TGTGCCAGCAGCTTAGATAGGTGGCAGGGTGGGCCTGAAGCTTTCTTT	CASSLDRWQGGPEAFF
-	TRBD2	TRBV6-5	TRBJ2-5	TGTGCGGTCAAGCGGGGGGCGGGAGAGACCCAGTACTTC	CAVKRGAGETQYF
-	-	TRBV27	TRBJ1-2	TGTGCCAGCAGTCTAACCGAACGAACAGGGTATGGCTACACCTTC	CASSLTERTGYGYTF
-	-	TRBV5-4	TRBJ1-1	TGTGCCAGCATGGACAGCCTGAACACTGAAGCTTTCTTT	CASMDSLNTEAFF
-	-	TRBV5-1	TRBJ1-2	TGCGCCAGCAGGCCGGAATCGACCAGGGTTTCTGGCTACACCTTC	CASRPESTRVSGYTF
few	-	TRBV28	TRBJ1-3	TGTGCCAGCAGTCCAGGAGGGGCGGGTGGAAACACCATATATTTT	CASSPGGAGGNTIYF
-	TRBD2	TRBV5-6	TRBJ2-6	TGTGCCAGCAGCTTAGGCGGGGGCGTCCTGACTTTC	CASSLGGGVLTF
-	TRBD1	TRBV6-4	TRBJ1-1	TGTGCCAGCAGCGATAAAGCGGCAGGGGGAAGCACTGAAGCTTTCTTT	CASSDKAAGGSTEAFF
-	-	TRBV4-1	TRBJ1-6	TGCGCCAGCAGCCAAGGGCAGGGGCTTGAGGGTTCACCCCTCCACTTT	CASSQGQGLEGSPLHF
-	TRBD1	TRBV28	TRBJ1-2	TGTGCCAGCAGGCCTGGGGGGACAGGAGGGGGTGGCTACACCTTC	CASRPGGTGGGGYTF
-	TRBD2	TRBV6-6	TRBJ2-3	TGTGCCGGGTCACCGGGAGGGGACACAGATACGCAGTATTTT	CAGSPGGDTDTQYF
-	TRBD1	TRBV6-4	TRBJ1-5	TGTGCCAGCAGCAGGGACAGGGATCAGCCCCAGCATTTT	CASSRDRDQPQHF
-	TRBD1	TRBV2	TRBJ1-1	TGTGCCAGCAGTGAAGTCGGACAGGGAAAAGCTTTCTTT	CASSEVGQGKAFF
-	TRBD1	TRBV30	TRBJ2-7	TGTGCCTGGAGTACCGGGACAGGGGACGACGAGCAGTACTTC	CAWSTGTGDDEQYF
-	-	TRBV5-1	TRBJ1-1	TGCGCCAGCAGCTTGCAAGGGGTTCAGAACACTGAAGCTTTCTTT	CASSLQGVQNTEAFF
-	TRBD1	TRBV7-9	TRBJ2-2	TGTTCCAGCAGCTTAGGGCAGGGGGCAGACGGGGAGCTGTTTTTT	CSSSLGQGADGELFF
few	-	TRBV6-1	TRBJ1-1	TGTGCCAGCAGTGTGGGCAGTAACACTGAAGCTTTCTTT	CASSVGSNTEAFF
-	TRBD1	TRBV7-9	TRBJ1-1	TGTGCCAGCAGCTTAGAGACAGGGAGCACTGAAGCTTTCTTT	CASSLETGSTEAFF
once	-	TRBV19	TRBJ1-5	TGTGCCAGTAGTATCCGACAGGCCCTTAGCAATCAGCCCCAGCATTTT	CASSIRQALSNQPQHF
few	-	TRBV27	TRBJ1-1	TGTGCCAGCAGTTTATCCGGCGGGAACACTGAAGCTTTCTTT	CASSLSGGNTEAFF
-	TRBD1	TRBV7-9	TRBJ2-1	TGTGCCAGCAGCCCTAGCTACAGGGGAACCTACAATGAGCAGTTCTTC	CASSPSYRGTYNEQFF
-	TRBD1	TRBV5-1	TRBJ1-4	TGCGCCAGCAGCTTGCCCGGACAGGGCAATGAAAAACTGTTTTTT	CASSLPGQGNEKLFF
few	-	TRBV6-1	TRBJ1-1	TGTGCCAGCAGTGACGCAGGCCCTGAAGCTTTCTTT	CASSDAGPEAFF
-	-	TRBV29-1	TRBJ2-3	TGCAGCGGCGGTGGCGGGCAAACAGATACGCAGTATTTT	CSGGGGQTDTQYF
-	-	TRBV18	TRBJ2-3	TGTGCCAGCTCACCCCAGGCGGGGGCCACAGATACGCAGTATTTT	CASSPQAGATDTQYF
-	TRBD2	TRBV5-1	TRBJ2-7	TGCGCCAGCACCCTAGCGGGGGTATCCGATTCCTACGAGCAGTACTTC	CASTLAGVSDSYEQYF
-	-	TRBV5-5	TRBJ2-2	TGTGCCAGCAGCCCCGTAGAAAAGACTAACACCGGGGAGCTGTTTTTT	CASSPVEKTNTGELFF
-	-	TRBV7-8	TRBJ1-1	TGTGCCAGCAGCACTCATTCCAGGGGGAACACTGAAGCTTTCTTT	CASSTHSRGNTEAFF
-	TRBD1	TRBV28	TRBJ2-4	TGTGCCAGCAGTTTACTGGCCGGGGACAGTCAGTACTTC	CASSLLAGDSQYF
-	-	TRBV6-1	TRBJ1-2	TGTGCCAGCACGGACGGGGTCTATGGCTACACCTTC	CASTDGVYGYTF
-	-	TRBV29-1	TRBJ1-2	TGCAGCGTTGTGTCCCAGGGGTTCGTCGGCTACACCTTC	CSVVSQGFVGYTF
-	TRBD1	TRBV6-1	TRBJ1-5	TGTGCCAGCAGTGGCCGGGACAGGGGTTATCAGCCCCAGCATTTT	CASSGRDRGYQPQHF
-	TRBD1	TRBV10-1	TRBJ2-7	TGCGCCAGCAGTTCCGGACAGGGGGAGAGATACTTC	CASSSGQGERYF
-	TRBD2	TRBV4-2	TRBJ2-2	TGTGCCAGCAGCCAAGTAGCCGGGACTAGCGGGCAAGCGAACACCGGGGAGCTGTTTTTT	CASSQVAGTSGQANTGELFF
-	-	TRBV4-1	TRBJ2-4	TGCGCCAGCAGCCTCGAGGGAGGCGGAAAAAACATTCAGTACTTC	CASSLEGGGKNIQYF
few	TRBD1	TRBV10-1	TRBJ1-5	TGCGCCAGCAGTGAGTCCCCAGGGGGACGCAGTCAGCCCCAGCATTTT	CASSESPGGRSQPQHF
few	TRBD1	TRBV29-1	TRBJ2-7	TGCAGCGTGGGGGACAGGGGAAGAAAATTC	CSVGDRGRKF
few	TRBD1	TRBV7-6	TRBJ2-2	TGTGCCAGCAGCTCCAACAGGGGGCACGGGGAGCTGTTTTTT	CASSSNRGHGELFF
medium-sized	-	TRBV9	TRBJ2-1	TGTGCCAGCCAATTAGTCGCGGGTAACAATGAGCAGTTCTTC	CASQLVAGNNEQFF
-	TRBD1	TRBV2	TRBJ2-7	TGTGCCAGCCACACGGGACAGTGGGACGAGCAGTACTTC	CASHTGQWDEQYF